This TCR beta chain was documented in a study of human T cells and chemical hapten exposure. This clonotype was seen repeatedly, ten times or more. Via MiXCR, TCRdb re-called the RACE reads, giving one row per CDR3 protein. The repertoire holds about 34,000 distinct CDR3 sequences, with 10% to 13% as singletons. Time point indicated: pre-sensitization, week 0. The treatment was: therapeutic diphenylcyclopropenone sensitization with weekly scalp DPC. The starting material, unfractionated whole blood, was used for total RNA extraction. With V trimmed by 0 bases and J by 4 bases, 3 bases remained unmatched. Germline loops: CDR1 MGHRA, CDR2 YSYEKL. The CDR3 extends over 15 amino acids.

This specimen was whole blood, taken in connection with sensitization to the hapten diphenylcyclopropenone (DPC). J is TRBJ2-1 and V is TRBV4-1; 7 bases line up with TRBD2. This TCR derives from a middle-aged man with alopecia areata. Some clones in this sample may be carry-over from other donors' samples. The CDR3 nucleotides read TGCGCCAGCAGCCAAGATGCTAGCGGTTACAATGAGCAGTTCTTC. This translates into CASSQDASGYNEQFF.